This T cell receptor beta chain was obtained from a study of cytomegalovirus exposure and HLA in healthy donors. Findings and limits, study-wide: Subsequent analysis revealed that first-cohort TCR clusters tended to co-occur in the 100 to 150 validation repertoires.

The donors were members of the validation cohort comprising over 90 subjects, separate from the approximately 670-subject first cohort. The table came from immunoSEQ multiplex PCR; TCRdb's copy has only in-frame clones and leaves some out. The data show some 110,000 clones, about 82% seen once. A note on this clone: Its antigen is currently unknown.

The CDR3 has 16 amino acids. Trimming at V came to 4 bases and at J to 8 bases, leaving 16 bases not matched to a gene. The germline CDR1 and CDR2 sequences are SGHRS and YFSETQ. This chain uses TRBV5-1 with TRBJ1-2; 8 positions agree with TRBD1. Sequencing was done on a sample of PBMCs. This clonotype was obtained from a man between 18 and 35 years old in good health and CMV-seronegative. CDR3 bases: TGCGCCAGCAGCACCCAGCGGACAGGGCCAAAGTCGGGCTACACCTTC. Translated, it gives CASSTQRTGPKSGYTF.